The clone carrying this T cell receptor beta chain was recorded many times. Its cognate antigen is unknown. The CDR3 runs 15 residues. V lost 0 bases, J lost 1 base, and 6 bases lay in between. The germline V gene encodes CDR1 SGHTA and CDR2 FQGTGA. This record belongs to a study of regulatory T cells in long-lasting Graves disease. The study's findings and limits: It was in persistent disease that TRBV28, TRBJ1-2 and TRBJ2-5 were favored.

Time point in this sample: newly diagnosed GD, antithyroid drugs for less than 3 months. The TCR library was made from RNA that had been extracted from PBMCs in TRIzol. Arm-PCR with iRepertoire HTBI primers amplified the CDR3 regions for these TCR beta libraries. TCRdb independently ran MiXCR on the multiplex PCR reads; one entry per CDR3 protein. The sample lists about 560,000 distinct CDR3 sequences, roughly a sixth occurring once. These records were also assigned to another study, of T cells in Graves' hyperthyroidism and ophthalmopathy. That work contributes: Using the HTBI primer set, a first-round RT-PCR was run on the TCR CDR3. Ophthalmopathy, which appeared later, was predicted by the model a median around 6 months before onset.

This sequence originates from a man younger than 35 with Graves disease. V and J are TRBV7-3 and TRBJ2-2; a weak D match, TRBD2 (6 bases). The sample here was peripheral blood mononuclear cells (PBMCs), taken at new diagnosis, from a patient treated with antithyroid drugs. Written as DNA, the CDR3 is TGTGCCAGCAGCTTAACGGGAGGGAACACCGGGGAGCTGTTTTTT. It translates to CASSLTGGNTGELFF. The variable domain in full, completed from reference TRBV7-3 and TRBJ2-2, reads GAGVSQTPSNKVTEKGKYVELRCDPISGHTALYWYRQSLGQGPEFLIYFQGTGAADDSGLPNDRFFAVRPEGSVSTLKIQRTERGDSAVYLCASSLTGGNTGELFFGEGSRLTVL.